Each of the 2 T cell receptor beta chains below was sequenced from the same sample in a study of shared clonotypes between healthy human individuals. Sequenced by immunoSEQ multiplex PCR; TCRdb stores in-frame clones only, minus some. The sample yields about 1.9 million clones, about 93% seen once. Terminally differentiated effector memory CD45RA+ cells were excluded by CCR7 positive selection of CD45RO-negative cells. The specimen was naive CD8+ T cells from PBMCs. These receptors came from a man aged 18 to 29 in good health. Some clones in this sample may be carry-over from other donors' samples.

This clone was seen just once. The J gene is TRBJ1-3, the V gene TRBV5-6, with TRBD1 identical over 7 bases. The germline gives CDR1 SGHDT, CDR2 YYEEEE. The CDR3 loop spans 16 amino acids. V lost 2 bases, J lost 2 bases, and 7 bases stayed unmatched. DNA of the CDR3: TGTGCCAGCAGCTTCCGGGACAGAGGTCCTGGAAACACCATATATTTT. It yields the protein CASSFRDRGPGNTIYF.

J is TRBJ1-2 and V is TRBV4-2; 7 nucleotides agree with TRBD1. The CDR3 contains 16 residues. Germline V gene data show CDR1 as LGHNA and CDR2 as YNFKEQ. Unmatched junction bases numbered 10, after V lost 2 bases and J lost 4 bases. In nucleotides, the CDR3 is TGTGCCAGCAGCCAATCCGGACAGGTTGCCATCTATGGCTACACCTTC. Protein product: CASSQSGQVAIYGYTF.